The rows below give T cell receptor beta chains drawn from one sample of a study of cytomegalovirus exposure and HLA in healthy donors. Data came from immunoSEQ multiplex PCR; TCRdb stores just in-frame clones and leaves some out. There are fewer than 200,000 clones in the sample; almost 75% occur only once, and approximately 5.6% lies in the top ten. The material sequenced was PBMCs. Receptor source: a young woman in good health and CMV-seropositive. Both conserved end residues are part of each CDR3. D genes are given only for firm matches. For some rows the clone size is stated as once, few or many, or as a class when expanded; others skip it.

j_gene	abundance	d_gene	v_gene	CDR3nt	CDR3aa
TRBJ2-5	NA	TRBD1	TRBV28	TGTGCCAGCAGTCGACAGGGGGCTAAAGAGACCCAGTACTTC	CASSRQGAKETQYF
TRBJ2-5	once	TRBD2	TRBV28	TGTGCCAGCAGGCGAAGCGGGGGGGCTGAGACCCAGTACTTC	CASRRSGGAETQYF
TRBJ2-1	NA	TRBD2	TRBV6-6	TGTGCCAGCAGTAGCGGGACTAGCGGGGCCCACAATGAGCAGTTCTTC	CASSSGTSGAHNEQFF
TRBJ2-1	NA	TRBD1	TRBV29-1	TGCAGCGTGGAACCGGGACAGGGGTCCTACAATGAGCAGTTCTTC	CSVEPGQGSYNEQFF
TRBJ1-3	once	NA	TRBV6-6	TGTGCCAGCAGTTACTCTCACTCTGGAAACACCATATATTTT	CASSYSHSGNTIYF
TRBJ2-7	NA	TRBD1	TRBV19	TGTGCCACCTGGGACAGGGGGTTCAACGAGCAGTACTTC	CATWDRGFNEQYF
TRBJ2-2	NA	NA	TRBV10-3	TGTGCCATCGGCTCCGGAGGGGCCACCGGGGAGCTGTTTTTT	CAIGSGGATGELFF
TRBJ2-7	NA	TRBD2	TRBV15	TGTGCCACCAACAGTACCGGGGGGTCTCGGGAGCAGTACTTC	CATNSTGGSREQYF
TRBJ1-1	NA	NA	TRBV6-6	TGTGCCAGCAGTTACATGGGGGGCACTGAAGCTTTCTTT	CASSYMGGTEAFF
TRBJ1-3	NA	TRBD1	TRBV4-3	TGCGCCAGCAGCCAAGAATACAGGGGGGGAAACACCATATATTTT	CASSQEYRGGNTIYF
TRBJ2-3	few	TRBD2	TRBV4-3	TGCGCCAGCAGCGCCTGGGTAGCGGGGGGATCAGATACGCAGTATTTT	CASSAWVAGGSDTQYF
TRBJ1-1	NA	TRBD1	TRBV19	TGTGCCAGTAGTTTTGACAGGGACATGAACACTGAAGCTTTCTTT	CASSFDRDMNTEAFF
TRBJ2-7	NA	NA	TRBV11-1	TGTGCCAGCAGCGGAGATGGGGGGTCCTACGAGCAGTACTTC	CASSGDGGSYEQYF
TRBJ1-4	NA	NA	TRBV7-2	TGTGCCAGCAGCAGGGGGGGGGAAACTAATGAAAAACTGTTTTTT	CASSRGGETNEKLFF
TRBJ1-2	NA	TRBD1	TRBV4-3	TGCGCCAGCAGCGTTGGGACAGGGGGCGACCTGGTCTATGGCTACACCTTC	CASSVGTGGDLVYGYTF
TRBJ2-1	NA	NA	TRBV9	TGTGCCAGCAGCGTAGATGGCACTACCTACAATGAGCAGTTCTTC	CASSVDGTTYNEQFF
TRBJ2-7	NA	TRBD2	TRBV7-2	TGTGCCAGCAGCTCGAGCGGGGGCGGCTCCTACGAGCAGTACTTC	CASSSSGGGSYEQYF
TRBJ2-7	NA	TRBD2	TRBV7-2	TGTGCCAGCAGCAATAGCGGGGACTCCTACGAGCAGTACTTC	CASSNSGDSYEQYF
TRBJ1-1	NA	TRBD1	TRBV2	TGTGCCAGCCTGGGACAGCCCAACACTGAAGCTTTCTTT	CASLGQPNTEAFF
TRBJ1-4	NA	TRBD1	TRBV2	TGTGCCAGCAGTGGACAGGGGGCAGATGAAAAACTGTTTTTT	CASSGQGADEKLFF
TRBJ2-1	NA	TRBD2	TRBV11-3	TGTGCCAGCAGCTTAGGGGGGACTAGCGGGGAGGATGAGCAGTTCTTC	CASSLGGTSGEDEQFF
TRBJ2-1	few	NA	TRBV11-3	TGTGCCAGCAGCTTAGGCGGCGGAACCTACAATGAGCAGTTCTTC	CASSLGGGTYNEQFF
TRBJ2-5	NA	TRBD2	TRBV18	TGTGCCAGCTCACCTCCAGGGACTAGCGGAGAAGAGACCCAGTACTTC	CASSPPGTSGEETQYF
TRBJ1-6	NA	NA	TRBV27	TGTGCCAGCAGTTTGATGCAGCAGGGTGGTTCACCCCTCCACTTT	CASSLMQQGGSPLHF
TRBJ2-3	NA	NA	TRBV6-1	TGTGCCAGCAGTGAAGCTGTGACTGACCGAGATACGCAGTATTTT	CASSEAVTDRDTQYF
TRBJ2-5	NA	NA	TRBV5-4	TGTGCCAGCAGCTCACCGACAGGGCGGGGCCAAGAGACCCAGTACTTC	CASSSPTGRGQETQYF
TRBJ2-7	NA	NA	TRBV7-9	TGTTCCAGCAGCTTTCTAGGGACTCACTCCTACGAGCAGTACTTC	CSSSFLGTHSYEQYF
TRBJ2-5	NA	TRBD2	TRBV2	TGTGCCAGCAGTAGGACTAGCGGGGGCATGGTAGAGACCCAGTACTTC	CASSRTSGGMVETQYF
TRBJ1-1	NA	NA	TRBV10-3	TGTGCCATCATGGCCTCCGTAGGGGCCGACACTGAAGCTTTCTTT	CAIMASVGADTEAFF
TRBJ2-3	few	NA	TRBV7-9	TGTGCCATCCCCCTGAAGAGTAGTGGGCCAGATACGCAGTATTTT	CAIPLKSSGPDTQYF
TRBJ2-3	few	NA	TRBV5-1	TGCGCCAGCAGCTTGGAGGCGGGAAGCACAGATACGCAGTATTTT	CASSLEAGSTDTQYF
TRBJ1-5	NA	NA	TRBV30	TGTGCCTGGAGTTATAGCGGCCAGCCCCAGCATTTT	CAWSYSGQPQHF
TRBJ1-5	NA	NA	TRBV6-1	TGTGCCAGCACTCAGGCAGGTCTAAATCAGCCCCAGCATTTT	CASTQAGLNQPQHF
TRBJ2-2	few	NA	TRBV30	TGTGCCTGGCAAGGGGGGAACACCGGGGAGCTGTTTTTT	CAWQGGNTGELFF
TRBJ2-3	NA	TRBD1	TRBV30	TGTGCCTGGGAGGGGGCCATCACAGATACGCAGTATTTT	CAWEGAITDTQYF
TRBJ2-5	once	TRBD2	TRBV7-2	TGTGCCAGCAGCTTTAGCGGGGGGGAAAAGGAGACCCAGTACTTC	CASSFSGGEKETQYF
TRBJ2-1	NA	TRBD2	TRBV7-6	TGTGCCAGCAGCTCGGGACTAGCGTCTGAGCAGTTCTTC	CASSSGLASEQFF
TRBJ2-1	NA	NA	TRBV30	TGTGCCTGGGGGGGCCATGAGCAGTTCTTC	CAWGGHEQFF
TRBJ2-7	NA	NA	TRBV6-1	TGTGCCAGCAGTTTGCAGGGCCAGGGTGGCTACGAGCAGTACTTC	CASSLQGQGGYEQYF
TRBJ2-7	NA	NA	TRBV7-8	TGTGCCAGCAGCTCGACTAGGCGGGGGCTGGCATACGAGCAGTACTTC	CASSSTRRGLAYEQYF
TRBJ2-6	NA	TRBD1	TRBV2	TGTGCCACCAACTCCGGGACAGCAAAACTCTCTGGGGCCAACGTCCTGACTTTC	CATNSGTAKLSGANVLTF
TRBJ1-5	NA	NA	TRBV4-1	TGCGCCAGCAGCCATGGATTTTTGGGAGGTCAGCCCCAGCATTTT	CASSHGFLGGQPQHF